This TCR beta chain was sequenced in a study of T cell responses to AZD1222 COVID-19 vaccine (dated by TCRdb to the early 2020s). About the study as a whole: A total of over 230 trial participants underwent TCR sequencing, of whom under 220 had received two doses of AZD1222 and around 25 had received two doses of the MenACWY control vaccine. Trial participants were enrolled by age into 18-55, 56-69 and 70-plus year subgroups, with approximately 150, 28 and 58 TCR-sequenced participants respectively.

A note on this clone: Its antigen is not yet known. No qualities accompany the bases; no much larger clone lies one base away.

The CDR3 regions of human TCRbeta chains were analyzed by immunosequencing. In the original analysis: TCRs in the repertoires were compared against a reference library of SARS-CoV-2-specific TCRs that had been generated with the MIRA antigen-specificity platform. Breadth was defined as the fraction of unique TCRs that were SARS-CoV-2-associated. Depth was defined as the fraction of total T cells that were SARS-CoV-2-associated. Using the MIRA data, every spike-specific TCR was mapped to the spike region that the TCR reacted to and assigned to either a CD4 or a CD8 class. Log10-transformed breadth and depth values were compared by one-way ANOVA with Sidak's multiple comparisons tests. Held by TCRdb, this immuneACCESS table contains in-frame sequences only and omits some clones. Under half of the omission traces to an unresolved V gene where checked; the cause of the rest is unknown. D and trimming come from the DNA, and the V and J calls and clone size come from that table. The sample contains 200,000 or so clones, more than 75% of them found a single time. The top ten clonotypes cover under 3.5% of the sample.

This sample's time point label indicates: baseline before first vaccination. According to the study, the label for this sample's treatment or condition signals: meningococcal conjugate vaccine given as trial control. Vaccinee samples came from UK trials COV001 and COV002, including a single-blind randomized controlled phase 2/3 trial of AZD1222 (ChAdOx1 nCoV-19) in healthy adults. For TCRbeta chain sequencing, PBMC samples from trial participants were taken at day 0 and at day 28 after the second dose. What the study reported, not specific to this receptor: Only six AZD1222 recipients were SARS-CoV-2 seropositive at baseline, limiting conclusions about previously exposed vaccinees. Epitopes outside the regions mutated in the B.1.351 and B.1.1.7 variants were reportedly recognized by nearly half of the unique spike-specific TCRs. In the small 56-69-year group, the increase in depth fell short of significance, most likely because of low power. Participants were mostly white British and included more females than males, and it was suggested by the authors that clonal diversity may have been underestimated. Because no day 14 peak-response samples were available, the repertoires could be characterized only after the peak T cell response. The whole spike protein was spanned by vaccine-associated CD4 TCRs, and dominant responses were seen in regions 160-218 and 743-854. After two AZD1222 doses, both the breadth and the depth of spike-specific TCRs were significantly higher than at day 0 and than in MenACWY recipients.

The germline V gene yields SGHRS for CDR1 and YFSETQ for CDR2. The CDR3 holds 15 amino acids from the cysteine to the phenylalanine. Only CDR3 DNA is held: 45 bases, read in frame from base 1. V is reduced by 2 bases and J by 1 base, leaving a spacing of 9 bases between them. This chain joins TRBV5-1 to TRBJ2-2; TRBD1 could be the D gene, as 5 bases match. This receptor was taken from an adult in good health. Sequencing was performed on peripheral blood, taken on day 0 of MenACWY control vaccination. The DNA sequence reads TGCGCCAGCAGCTTATGGCAGGGGAACACCGGGGAGCTGTTTTTT. It specifies CASSLWQGNTGELFF.